A selection of T cell receptor beta chains follows, all from one sample in a study of blood T cell repertoires in COVID-19. Sequenced by immunoSEQ multiplex PCR; TCRdb stores in-frame clones only, minus some. The table lists around 130,000 clones, under 85% of them singletons. Input material: PBMCs or T cells enriched from blood (not recorded which). The receptor source for this set is a man under 40 who had recovered from COVID-19. Both conserved end residues are part of each CDR3. A D gene is named only where the DNA matches it firmly. The listing skips clone size in some rows; elsewhere it reads once, few, many or a size class.

J gene | clone size | D gene | CDR3 length | V gene | CDR3 protein | CDR3 DNA
TRBJ1-1 | NA | NA | 14 | TRBV6-5 | CASSRGVEGTEAFF | TGTGCCAGCAGCAGGGGTGTAGAGGGGACTGAAGCTTTCTTT
TRBJ1-2 | NA | NA | 11 | TRBV7-9 | CASSSGAGYTF | TGTGCCAGCAGCTCTGGGGCTGGCTACACCTTC
TRBJ2-7 | NA | TRBD2 | 15 | TRBV7-6 | CASSSAGTSGYEQYF | TGTGCCAGCAGCTCCGCCGGGACTAGCGGATACGAGCAGTACTTC
TRBJ2-1 | NA | TRBD2 | 15 | TRBV19 | CASSITTGTSYEQFF | TGTGCCAGTAGTATAACAACCGGGACTAGCTATGAGCAGTTCTTC
TRBJ2-7 | NA | TRBD2 | 15 | TRBV5-5 | CASSLVGGEGGEQYF | TGTGCCAGCAGCTTGGTAGGAGGGGAGGGTGGAGAGCAGTACTTC
TRBJ1-1 | once | NA | 13 | TRBV29-1 | CSVEGRLSTEAFF | TGCAGCGTTGAAGGGCGGCTGAGCACTGAAGCTTTCTTT
TRBJ2-1 | many | TRBD1 | 14 | TRBV5-4 | CASSYGTGGSEQFF | TGTGCCAGCAGCTACGGGACAGGGGGAAGCGAGCAGTTCTTC
TRBJ2-7 | NA | TRBD1 | 14 | TRBV7-2 | CASSGTGGIYEQYF | TGTGCCAGCAGCGGAACAGGGGGGATTTACGAGCAGTACTTC
TRBJ1-1 | few | NA | 14 | TRBV7-2 | CASSLAAGAPEAFF | TGTGCCAGCAGCTTAGCTGCAGGGGCCCCTGAAGCTTTCTTT
TRBJ1-2 | NA | TRBD1 | 13 | TRBV3-1/TRBV3-2 | CASSQRQGGGYTF | TGTGCCAGCAGCCAGAGACAGGGAGGTGGCTACACCTTC
TRBJ2-7 | many | NA | 15 | TRBV27 | CASSPSTGPGHEQYF | TGTGCCAGCAGTCCCTCGACAGGACCGGGTCACGAGCAGTACTTC
TRBJ2-5 | NA | TRBD1 | 15 | TRBV3-1/TRBV3-2 | CASSQRDRVRETQYF | TGTGCCAGCAGCCAACGGGACAGGGTTAGGGAGACCCAGTACTTC
TRBJ1-2 | NA | TRBD1 | 13 | TRBV19 | CASSQGTGVGYTF | TGTGCCAGTAGTCAAGGGACAGGGGTTGGCTACACCTTC
TRBJ2-7 | NA | NA | 15 | TRBV4-1 | CASSRAGGGTSEQYF | TGCGCCAGCAGCCGCGCCGGTGGCGGGACCAGCGAGCAGTACTTC
TRBJ2-5 | NA | NA | 15 | TRBV7-8 | CASSFPGQTQETQYF | TGTGCCAGCAGCTTCCCAGGACAAACTCAAGAGACCCAGTACTTC
TRBJ2-7 | NA | NA | 14 | TRBV3-1/TRBV3-2 | CASSQASGFPEKYF | TGTGCCAGCAGCCAAGCGAGCGGGTTTCCCGAGAAGTACTTC
TRBJ1-2 | NA | NA | 12 | TRBV6-5 | CASLPGNYGYTF | TGTGCCAGCCTGCCAGGGAACTATGGCTACACCTTC
TRBJ2-3 | NA | TRBD2 | 14 | TRBV7-9 | CASSGLGSTDTQYF | TGTGCCAGCAGCGGACTAGGCAGCACAGATACGCAGTATTTT
TRBJ2-3 | NA | TRBD1 | 15 | TRBV12-5 | CASGLAKTGPHTQYF | TGTGCTAGTGGTTTGGCAAAGACAGGGCCGCATACGCAGTATTTT
TRBJ1-2 | NA | NA | 12 | TRBV10-2 | CASSQGDYGYTF | TGCGCCAGCAGTCAGGGTGACTATGGCTACACCTTC
TRBJ2-2 | once | TRBD2 | 14 | TRBV29-1 | CSVGPSGGTGELFF | TGCAGCGTCGGTCCTAGCGGGGGAACCGGGGAGCTGTTTTTT
TRBJ2-5 | NA | NA | 15 | TRBV2 | CASTRERDHQETQYF | TGTGCCAGCACTCGGGAGAGGGACCACCAAGAGACCCAGTACTTC
TRBJ1-6 | NA | TRBD1 | 14 | TRBV19 | CASSDRGYNSPLHF | TGTGCCAGTAGCGACAGGGGTTATAATTCACCCCTCCACTTT
TRBJ1-2 | once | NA | 15 | TRBV6-1 | CASSEVGRSQGGYTF | TGTGCCAGCAGTGAAGTCGGTCGGTCGCAGGGTGGCTACACCTTC
TRBJ1-1 | NA | NA | 16 | TRBV7-6 | CASSLEARHMNTEAFF | TGTGCCAGCAGCTTAGAGGCCAGACACATGAACACTGAAGCTTTCTTT
TRBJ2-7 | few | TRBD1 | 16 | TRBV5-1 | CASSLGPRQGIYEQYF | TGCGCCAGCAGCTTGGGCCCTAGACAGGGAATCTACGAGCAGTACTTC
TRBJ1-1 | NA | TRBD1 | 14 | TRBV19 | CASSPGQGHTEAFF | TGTGCCAGTAGTCCCGGACAGGGCCACACTGAAGCTTTCTTT
TRBJ2-2 | NA | TRBD1 | 16 | TRBV3-1/TRBV3-2 | CASSQPSGGYTGELFF | TGTGCCAGCAGCCAACCATCAGGGGGTTACACCGGGGAGCTGTTTTTT
TRBJ1-4 | NA | TRBD1 | 15 | TRBV19 | CASSQRQGVNEKLFF | TGTGCCAGTAGTCAAAGACAGGGAGTAAATGAAAAACTGTTTTTT
TRBJ2-5 | NA | TRBD2 | 15 | TRBV3-1/TRBV3-2 | CASSQRRGGPETQYF | TGTGCCAGCAGCCAAAGGCGGGGGGGCCCAGAGACCCAGTACTTC
TRBJ2-4 | NA | NA | 13 | TRBV12-3/TRBV12-4 | CASKLVPKNIQYF | TGTGCCAGCAAACTGGTACCCAAAAACATTCAGTACTTC
TRBJ2-1 | NA | NA | 14 | TRBV19 | CASTRDFSYNEQFF | TGTGCCAGTACCCGGGACTTCTCCTACAATGAGCAGTTCTTC
TRBJ1-4 | NA | NA | 13 | TRBV19 | CASTRQGGEKLFF | TGTGCCAGTACCCGCCAGGGAGGTGAAAAACTGTTTTTT
TRBJ1-1 | NA | TRBD1 | 14 | TRBV6-5 | CASSRGQGGTEAFF | TGTGCCAGCAGTAGGGGACAGGGAGGGACTGAAGCTTTCTTT
TRBJ2-7 | NA | NA | 15 | TRBV9 | CASSVSPGKTYEQYF | TGTGCCAGCAGCGTATCCCCAGGTAAAACCTACGAGCAGTACTTC
TRBJ2-3 | once | NA | 14 | TRBV6-5 | CASSYLQGTDTQYF | TGTGCCAGCAGTTACTTGCAGGGCACAGATACGCAGTATTTT
TRBJ1-6 | NA | NA | 12 | TRBV9 | CASSYEKSPLHF | TGTGCCAGCAGCTACGAGAAGTCACCCCTCCACTTT
TRBJ2-3 | NA | TRBD2 | 13 | TRBV7-2 | CATGGYNTDTQYF | TGTGCCACCGGGGGGTACAACACAGATACGCAGTATTTT
TRBJ2-6 | NA | NA | 16 | TRBV7-9 | CASSPRWGAGANVLTF | TGTGCCAGCAGCCCGCGATGGGGCGCTGGGGCCAACGTCCTGACTTTC
TRBJ1-2 | few | NA | 11 | TRBV7-8 | CASSHKYGYTF | TGTGCCAGCAGCCACAAGTATGGCTACACCTTC
TRBJ1-1 | NA | NA | 16 | TRBV27 | CASSLGQGLWNTEAFF | TGTGCCAGCAGTTTAGGGCAGGGGCTATGGAACACTGAAGCTTTCTTT
TRBJ1-2 | NA | TRBD1 | 12 | TRBV2 | CASKTGTDGYTF | TGTGCCAGCAAGACCGGGACAGATGGCTACACCTTC
TRBJ1-1 | NA | NA | 13 | TRBV27 | CASSLIGFTEAFF | TGTGCCAGCAGTTTAATCGGGTTCACTGAAGCTTTCTTT
TRBJ1-2 | NA | TRBD1 | 12 | TRBV29-1 | CSDGTGHYGYTF | TGCAGCGACGGGACAGGTCACTATGGCTACACCTTC
TRBJ2-5 | NA | NA | 14 | TRBV5-1 | CASSSTRTQETQYF | TGCGCCAGCAGCTCGACCCGGACTCAAGAGACCCAGTACTTC
TRBJ2-1 | NA | TRBD2 | 17 | TRBV4-1 | CASSPPAGTSGYNEQFF | TGCGCCAGCAGCCCCCCCGCCGGGACTAGCGGTTACAATGAGCAGTTCTTC
TRBJ1-3 | NA | NA | 15 | TRBV7-9 | CASNQFREPGNTIYF | TGTGCCAGCAACCAGTTTAGGGAGCCTGGAAACACCATATATTTT
TRBJ2-3 | NA | NA | 14 | TRBV12-5 | CASGRGAATDTQYF | TGTGCTAGTGGGCGTGGGGCAGCCACAGATACGCAGTATTTT
TRBJ1-4 | NA | TRBD1 | 15 | TRBV15 | CATSRAGGIGEKLFF | TGTGCCACCAGCAGGGCAGGGGGGATCGGGGAAAAACTGTTTTTT
TRBJ2-7 | few | NA | 12 | TRBV3-1/TRBV3-2 | CASSQGLGEQYF | TGTGCCAGCAGCCAGGGCCTTGGGGAGCAGTACTTC
TRBJ2-7 | NA | TRBD2 | 16 | TRBV6-5 | CASSYMGLAGLYEQYF | TGTGCCAGCAGTTACATGGGACTAGCGGGTTTATACGAGCAGTACTTC
TRBJ1-1 | NA | TRBD1 | 14 | TRBV16 | CASSQGAGGTEAFF | TGTGCCAGCAGCCAAGGTGCAGGGGGCACTGAAGCTTTCTTT
TRBJ2-1 | NA | TRBD1 | 14 | TRBV25-1 | CASTEGDRADEQFF | TGTGCCAGCACCGAGGGGGACAGGGCAGATGAGCAGTTCTTC